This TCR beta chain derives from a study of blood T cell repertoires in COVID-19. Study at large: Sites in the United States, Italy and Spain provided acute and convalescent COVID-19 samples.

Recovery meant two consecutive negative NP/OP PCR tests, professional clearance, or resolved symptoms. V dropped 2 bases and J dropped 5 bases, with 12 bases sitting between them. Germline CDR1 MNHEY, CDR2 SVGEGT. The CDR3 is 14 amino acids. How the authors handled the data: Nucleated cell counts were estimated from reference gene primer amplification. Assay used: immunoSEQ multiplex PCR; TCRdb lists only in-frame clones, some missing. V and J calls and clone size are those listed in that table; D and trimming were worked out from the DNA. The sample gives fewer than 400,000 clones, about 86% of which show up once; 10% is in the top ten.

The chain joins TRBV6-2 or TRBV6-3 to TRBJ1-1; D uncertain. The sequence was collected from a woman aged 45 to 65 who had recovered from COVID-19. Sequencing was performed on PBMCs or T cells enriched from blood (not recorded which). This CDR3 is CASSYLRPGTEAFF. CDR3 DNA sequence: TGTGCCAGCAGTTACCTCCGTCCCGGGACTGAAGCTTTCTTT.